This T cell receptor (beta chain) was captured by sequencing in a study of blood T cell repertoires in COVID-19. Study summary: Whether acute or convalescent, the COVID-19 samples came from the United States, Italy and Spain.

CDR3 size: 10 residues. Germline V lookup: CDR1 DFQATT, CDR2 SNEGSKA (reference sequence). V gave up 6 bases and J gave up 8 bases, with 8 bases separating them. Using immunoSEQ multiplex PCR, the repertoire was profiled, and TCRdb retains in-frame clones only, with some absent. Among around 250,000 clones listed, around 80% were seen once. This receptor was taken from a woman older than 75 with acute or convalescent COVID-19. The chain has TRBV20-1 and TRBJ2-1, with D uncertain. Sequenced input: peripheral blood. CDR3: CSAELHEQFF. Here the CDR3 DNA reads TGCAGTGCCGAGTTACATGAGCAGTTCTTC.